The present entry profiles one T cell receptor beta chain with its context. Its antigen is not known. This specimen belongs to a study of T cells in narcolepsy. Points from the study as a whole: Same-patient CSF and blood CD4+ T cell clonotypes included HCRT-specific and TRIB2-specific autoreactive ones. Autoreactive clone sequences were missing from some blood memory CD4+ repertoires. Blood of same and different patients, but not healthy controls, reportedly held recurring autoreactive clonotypes.

This table comes from immunoSEQ multiplex PCR, and its TCRdb copy is limited to in-frame clones, with some not included. The data hold tens of thousands of clones, with over 80% observed a single time. The receptor comes from a human donor with narcolepsy. The sample was CD45RA- memory CD4+ T cells from PBMCs.

CDR3 nucleotides: TGTGCCAGCAGTGCCAAAACAGCTACTGCTAGGGATGAGCAGTTCTTC. Translating it yields CASSAKTATARDEQFF. The chain couples TRBV6-1 to TRBJ2-1; D gene ambiguous. Looked up from germline, CDR1 is MNHNS and CDR2 is SASEGT. Between the trimmed V and J ends, which lost 4 bases and 8 bases, there was a span of 21 bases. The CDR3 runs 16 residues.